A selection of T cell receptor beta chains follows, all from one sample in a study of technical replicates of blood from a handful of donors. Data came from immunoSEQ multiplex PCR; TCRdb stores just in-frame clones and leaves some out. Altogether about 76,000 clones are present, roughly 92% being singletons, with the ten largest covering about 0.35%. The material sequenced was T cells isolated from PBMCs. The receptors derive from a human donor in good health. Both conserved end residues are part of each CDR3. The D gene is left open where the match is weak. Where a row states a size, it is once, few, many or the class of an expanded clone; other rows omit it.

j_call | v_call | d_call | clone_size | cdr3_aa | cdr3_nt
TRBJ1-2 | TRBV27 | NA | NA | CASISNTF | TGTGCCAGCATTTCTAACACCTTC
TRBJ1-2 | TRBV6-1 | TRBD1 | NA | CASRRPGQGKGYTF | TGTGCCAGCAGACGTCCGGGACAGGGTAAGGGCTACACCTTC
TRBJ2-7 | TRBV11-2 | TRBD2 | NA | CASSLVQGLAGEQYF | TGTGCCAGCAGCTTAGTTCAGGGACTAGCGGGCGAGCAGTACTTC
TRBJ1-4 | TRBV5-1 | TRBD1 | NA | CASSPDGTGDEKLFF | TGCGCCAGCAGCCCGGACGGGACAGGGGACGAAAAACTGTTTTTT
TRBJ2-5 | TRBV9 | NA | NA | CASSVALALQETQYF | TGTGCCAGCAGCGTAGCACTAGCCCTGCAAGAGACCCAGTACTTC
TRBJ1-2 | TRBV5-1 | NA | NA | CASSLAGGLNYGYTF | TGCGCCAGCAGCTTGGCTGGGGGCTTAAACTATGGCTACACCTTC
TRBJ2-2 | TRBV5-1 | TRBD2 | NA | CASRLAGGSTGELFF | TGCGCCAGCAGACTAGCGGGAGGCTCAACCGGGGAGCTGTTTTTT
TRBJ1-4 | TRBV5-1 | TRBD1 | once | CASSSLGTGDEKLFF | TGCGCCAGCAGCTCCCTTGGAACAGGGGATGAAAAACTGTTTTTT
TRBJ1-1 | TRBV15 | NA | NA | CATPDINMNTEAFF | TGTGCCACCCCAGATATCAATATGAACACTGAAGCTTTCTTT
TRBJ1-2 | TRBV28 | NA | NA | CASSPTLGDGYTF | TGTGCCAGCAGCCCGACCTTAGGGGATGGCTACACCTTC
TRBJ2-7 | TRBV28 | NA | NA | CASSLFVTGSYEQYF | TGTGCCAGCAGTTTATTCGTGACAGGATCCTACGAGCAGTACTTC
TRBJ1-1 | TRBV10-3 | NA | NA | CAISESQAPNTEAFF | TGTGCCATCAGTGAGTCCCAGGCCCCGAACACTGAAGCTTTCTTT
TRBJ2-3 | TRBV2 | TRBD2 | NA | CASRGGLSDTQYF | TGTGCCAGCAGGGGGGGACTATCAGATACGCAGTATTTT
TRBJ2-1 | TRBV18 | TRBD2 | NA | CASSLAGRDNEQFF | TGTGCCAGCTCATTGGCAGGGAGGGACAATGAGCAGTTCTTC
TRBJ1-1 | TRBV9 | NA | NA | CASSVGGTEAFF | TGTGCCAGCAGCGTAGGCGGGACCGAAGCTTTCTTT
TRBJ2-5 | TRBV19 | NA | NA | CASTGQEGETQYF | TGTGCCAGTACTGGACAGGAGGGAGAGACCCAGTACTTC
TRBJ1-1 | TRBV5-1 | TRBD1 | once | CASSSGGQVIEAFF | TGCGCCAGCAGTTCAGGGGGACAGGTGATTGAAGCTTTCTTT
TRBJ1-5 | TRBV19 | NA | NA | CASSIVGGDQPQHF | TGTGCCAGTAGTATAGTCGGAGGGGATCAGCCCCAGCATTTT
TRBJ2-7 | TRBV4-3 | TRBD2 | NA | CASSLELAGGVAYEQYF | TGCGCCAGCAGCCTTGAGCTAGCGGGAGGGGTAGCCTACGAGCAGTACTTC
TRBJ2-7 | TRBV5-1 | TRBD2 | once | CASSLVSSGRANFYEQYF | TGCGCCAGCAGCTTGGTATCTAGCGGGAGGGCTAATTTCTACGAGCAGTACTTC